This TCR beta chain originates from a study of beta chain features in type 1 diabetes. The junction had 7 bases not matched to a gene; V was cut back by 10 bases and J by 3 bases. Germline V CDR1 and CDR2: SNHLY, FYNNEI. The CDR3 loop spans 15 amino acids. Of the isolated RNA, all was reverse transcribed, and so the sequenced material was expressed TCRB transcripts. This table comes from immunoSEQ multiplex PCR, and its TCRdb copy is limited to in-frame clones, with some not included. The profile shows 250,000 to 300,000 clones, about 8% of them singletons. The V and J genes are TRBV2 and TRBJ2-3; 13 nucleotides agree with TRBD2. This sequence was found in a woman between 18 and 29 years old in good health. Specimen: central memory CD4+ T cells from blood. This CDR3 is CATSTGLAGTDTQYF. The CDR3 DNA reads as TGTGCCACCTCGACGGGACTAGCGGGAACAGATACGCAGTATTTT. The full variable domain, with the rest looked up from reference TRBV2 and TRBJ2-3, is EPEVTQTPSHQVTQMGQEVILRCVPISNHLYFYWYRQILGQKVEFLVSFYNNEISEKSEIFDDQFSVERPDGSNFTLKIRSTKLEDSAMYFCATSTGLAGTDTQYFGPGTRLTVL.